A single sample is the source of the 7 T cell receptor beta chains below, sequenced in a study of T cell responses to AZD1222 COVID-19 vaccine. Assay: immunoSEQ multiplex PCR; the TCRdb copy retains only in-frame clones and omits some. The sample comprises about 110,000 clones, around 89% of which are singletons, and approximately 6.5% rests with the top ten. The source was peripheral blood, collected 28 days after the second AZD1222 dose. These receptors came from an adult who received the AZD1222 COVID-19 vaccine.

V is TRBV12-3 or TRBV12-4 and J is TRBJ2-7; D is perhaps TRBD1 (5 bases). Trimming stripped 3 bases from V and 6 bases from J, with 9 bases between. The CDR3 runs 12 residues. CDR3 nucleotide sequence: TGTGCCAGCAGTTTGGGGCAGGGCGAGCAGTACTTC. This sequence encodes CASSLGQGEQYF.

V gene TRBV2 combines with J gene TRBJ1-1; a weak D match, TRBD1 (5 bases). The CDR3 loop spans 13 amino acids. V was trimmed by 2 bases and J by 4 bases, leaving 8 bases between them. Germline V gene data show CDR1 as SNHLY and CDR2 as FYNNEI. The CDR3 coding sequence is TGTGCCAGCAGTGAACCGGGGCTCACTGAAGCTTTCTTT. Translated: CASSEPGLTEAFF.

The table lists this clone with a few counts. This chain uses TRBV2 with TRBJ1-5; no clear D gene. Germline CDR1 and CDR2: SNHLY and FYNNEI. Trimming cost V 5 bases and J 7 bases, with 12 bases left between them. This CDR3 region has 13 residues. The CDR3 loop reads CASSTRGIQPQHF. The CDR3 DNA reads TGTGCCAGCAGTACACGAGGGATCCAGCCCCAGCATTTT.

This chain links TRBV6-4 with TRBJ2-4; D gene ambiguous. In germline, CDR1 is MRHNA, CDR2 SNTAGT. Trimming stripped 6 bases from V and 3 bases from J, with 12 bases between. The CDR3 contains 14 residues. The CDR3 DNA sequence: TGTGCCAGCAGCGCAGCTGGGGTCAAAAACATTCAGTACTTC. Amino acid sequence: CASSAAGVKNIQYF.

This clone occurred once. The rearrangement links TRBV18 to TRBJ2-2, with D perhaps assigned TRBD1 or TRBD2 (5 bases each). Germline CDR1 and CDR2: KGHSH and LQKENI. Trimming removed 6 bases at V and 6 bases at J, with 20 bases between. This CDR3 comprises 16 residues. The DNA for the CDR3 is TGTGCCAGCTCCGAGGAGGAAGGCAGGGTAGCCGGGGAGCTGTTTTTT. It is translated as CASSEEEGRVAGELFF.

This clone has a single count. V usage is TRBV6-1 and J usage is TRBJ2-5; D is tentatively TRBD1 or TRBD2 (5 bases each). Per the germline V gene, CDR1 is MNHNS and CDR2 is SASEGT. Trimming pared 2 bases from V and 1 base from J, leaving 14 bases between. CDR3 length: 16 amino acids. The CDR3: CASSEYRDGTQETQYF. CDR3 in DNA: TGTGCCAGCAGTGAATATAGGGACGGCACCCAAGAGACCCAGTACTTC.

In its sample, this clone was seen many times. This sequence joins TRBV7-8 and TRBJ2-3; possibly TRBD1 for D (7 bases). The germline V gene has CDR1 SGHVS and CDR2 FQNEAQ. The length of the CDR3 is 14 residues. Trimming took off 0 bases at V and 8 bases at J, with 12 bases between the two ends. This CDR3 is CASSLAQGGATQYF. The CDR3 bases are TGTGCCAGCAGCTTAGCGCAGGGGGGCGCTACGCAGTATTTT.